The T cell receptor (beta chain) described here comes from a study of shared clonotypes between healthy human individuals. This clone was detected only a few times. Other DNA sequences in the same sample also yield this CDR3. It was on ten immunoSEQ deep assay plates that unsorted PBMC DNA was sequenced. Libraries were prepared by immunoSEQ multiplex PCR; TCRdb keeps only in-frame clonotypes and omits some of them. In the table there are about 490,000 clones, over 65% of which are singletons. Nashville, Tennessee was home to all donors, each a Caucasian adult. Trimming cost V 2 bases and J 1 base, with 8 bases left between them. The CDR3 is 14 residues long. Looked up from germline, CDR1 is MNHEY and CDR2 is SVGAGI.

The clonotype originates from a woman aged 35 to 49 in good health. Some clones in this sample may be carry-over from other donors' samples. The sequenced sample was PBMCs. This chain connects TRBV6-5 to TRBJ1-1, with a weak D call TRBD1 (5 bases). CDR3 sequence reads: CASSYGGKNTEAFF. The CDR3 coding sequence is TGTGCCAGCAGTTACGGGGGGAAGAACACTGAAGCTTTCTTT.